This TCR beta chain was retrieved from a study of cytotoxic CD8 clonotypes in ibrutinib-treated CLL. Overall study context: Specimens for response were gathered following a median about a year of therapy, spanning 6 to 36. Study findings and constraints: Ibrutinib response saw clonality rise, and progression saw it return toward baseline. Public clonotypes proved infrequent, and on treatment they shrank or remained steady.

In regard to this clone: Antigen unknown.

The CDR3 consists of 14 residues. CDR1 and CDR2 (germline): SGHRS, YFSETQ. Trimming stripped 0 bases from V and 3 bases from J, with 8 bases between. Here immunoSEQ multiplex PCR was the method, and the copy in TCRdb shows in-frame clones only, minus some. The data hold about 200,000 clones, with about 75% observed a single time. The sequenced sample was PBMCs, obtained after 12 months of ibrutinib treatment. The clonotype originates from a human donor with chronic lymphocytic leukemia. V gene TRBV5-1 combines with J gene TRBJ2-3, with D perhaps given as TRBD1 or TRBD2 (5 bases each). The CDR3 nucleotides read TGCGCCAGCAGCTTGGTCGGGACGACAGATACGCAGTATTTT. Translated: CASSLVGTTDTQYF. Together with reference TRBV5-1 and TRBJ2-3, the CDR3 gives the full variable domain: KAGVTQTPRYLIKTRGQQVTLSCSPISGHRSVSWYQQTPGQGLQFLFEYFSETQRNKGNFPGRFSGRQFSNSRSEMNVSTLELGDSALYLCASSLVGTTDTQYFGPGTRLTVL.